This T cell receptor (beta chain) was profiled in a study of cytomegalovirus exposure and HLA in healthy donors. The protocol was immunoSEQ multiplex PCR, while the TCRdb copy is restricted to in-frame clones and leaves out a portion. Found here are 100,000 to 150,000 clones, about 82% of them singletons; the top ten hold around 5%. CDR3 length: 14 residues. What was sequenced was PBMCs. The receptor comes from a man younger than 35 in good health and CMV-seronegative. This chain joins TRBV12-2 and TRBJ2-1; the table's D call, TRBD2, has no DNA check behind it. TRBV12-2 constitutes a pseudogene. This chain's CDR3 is CASRFRRGGNEQFF. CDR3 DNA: TGTGCAAGTCGCTTCAGGCGGGGGGGAAATGAGCAGTTCTTC.